Shown below are 26 T cell receptor beta chains from a single sample sequenced in a study of cytomegalovirus exposure and HLA in healthy donors. PCR amplification relied on 60 Vbeta primers (plus 13 Jbeta primers). Clones were sequenced by immunoSEQ multiplex PCR, and TCRdb holds only the in-frame ones, with some missing. The sample has roughly 100,000 clones, 83% seen once. Sample: PBMCs. Receptors were obtained from a young man in good health and CMV-seronegative.

In this sample, this clone turned up a few times. The gene calls are TRBV5-4 and TRBJ1-1; TRBD1 matches 8 bases. J was trimmed by 3 bases and V by 2 bases; bases with no gene match: 6. CDR3 length: 15 amino acids. Germline-derived CDR1 and CDR2 are SGHNT and YYREEE (reference sequence). CDR3 coding DNA: TGTGCCAGCAGCTTATTCTACAGGGGGGACACTGAAGCTTTCTTT. Translated, it gives CASSLFYRGDTEAFF.

This clone was seen only once. The rearrangement links TRBV9 to TRBJ1-2, with 7 bases lining up with TRBD1. The CDR3 spans 15 residues. The V gene's germline CDR1 is SGDLS and CDR2 YYNGEE. Trimming took 6 bases from V and 4 from J; bases not matched to a gene: 12. The CDR3: CASTSRGGVLYGYTF. CDR3 bases: TGTGCCAGCACCTCCCGAGGGGGCGTCCTCTATGGCTACACCTTC.

This clone was seen only a few times. The chain uses TRBV6-5 and TRBJ1-5; D is unclear. This CDR3 spans 13 amino acids. Trimming left V 6 bases short and J 0 bases short, with 6 bases between. The germline CDR1 and CDR2 sequences are MNHEY and SVGAGI. CDR3 loop: CASSSFSNQPQHF. The CDR3 DNA sequence: TGTGCCAGCAGCTCCTTTAGCAATCAGCCCCAGCATTTT.

The V and J genes are TRBV25-1 and TRBJ2-6; maybe TRBD1 (5 bases). CDR3 length: 16 amino acids. Looked up from germline, CDR1 is MGHDK and CDR2 is SYGVNS. The V and J ends lost 2 bases and 0 bases respectively, with 8 bases between them. This chain's CDR3 is CASSEEGVSGANVLTF. CDR3 sequence (DNA): TGTGCCAGCAGTGAAGAAGGGGTCTCTGGGGCCAACGTCCTGACTTTC.

The chain joins TRBV21-1 to TRBJ2-2; the D call TRBD1 from the table was never checked on the DNA. TRBV21-1 represents a pseudogene. This CDR3 comprises 17 residues. CDR3 sequence (DNA): TGTGCCAGCACTTTACCCGGGACAGGGGGGAACACCGGGGAGCTGTTTTTT. Translation gives CASTLPGTGGNTGELFF.

This clone has just a few counts. The V call is TRBV7-8, the J call TRBJ2-5, with TRBD1 identical over 7 bases. Germline CDR1 is SGHVS and CDR2 is FQNEAQ. The CDR3 is 13 residues long. V lost 5 bases and J lost 2; bases outside the gene matches: 2. The CDR3 DNA reads as TGTGCCAGCAGCGCGGACAGGCAAGAGACCCAGTACTTC. Encoded protein: CASSADRQETQYF. The full variable domain, in which reference TRBV7-8 and TRBJ2-5 provide the parts outside the CDR3, is GAGVSQSPRYKVAKRGQDVALRCDPISGHVSLFWYQQALGQGPEFLTYFQNEAQLDKSGLPSDRFFAERPEGSVSTLKIQRTQQEDSAVYLCASSADRQETQYFGPGTRLLVL.

The chain joins TRBV6-1 to TRBJ2-5, with D perhaps TRBD1 (6 bases). The CDR3 has 14 amino acids. Trimming stripped 5 bases from V and 3 bases from J, with 13 bases between. Looked up from germline, CDR1 is MNHNS and CDR2 is SASEGT. CDR3 residues: CASSLLTGKETQYF. The CDR3 DNA reads TGTGCCAGCAGTTTGCTGACAGGCAAAGAGACCCAGTACTTC.

The chain links TRBV4-3 to TRBJ1-2, with D maybe TRBD1 (5 bases). Germline CDR1 and CDR2: LGHNA and YSLEER. This CDR3 contains 16 residues. V was trimmed by 0 bases and J by 4 bases, leaving 15 bases between them. The CDR3 coding sequence is TGCGCCAGCAGCCAAGATTCGGACACCGGTATCTATGGCTACACCTTC. This encodes CASSQDSDTGIYGYTF.

This chain links TRBV30 with TRBJ2-5; 12 nucleotides align to TRBD2. CDR1 is GTSNPN, CDR2 SVGIG, per germline (reference sequence). The length of the CDR3 is 18 residues. V shed 3 bases, J shed 1 base, and the junction held 12 bases outside the gene matches. This CDR3 reads CAWSELGGLAGSQETQYF. The DNA of the CDR3 is TGTGCCTGGAGCGAACTGGGGGGACTAGCGGGTTCCCAAGAGACCCAGTACTTC.

The chain joins TRBV19 to TRBJ1-2, with 8 bases that match TRBD1. Per germline, CDR1 LNHDA and CDR2 SQIVND (reference sequence). V was clipped by 10 bases and J by 6 bases; unmatched bases: 13. The CDR3 runs 14 residues. The DNA for the CDR3 is TGTGCCACTAAAGACGACAGGGGAGATAATGGCTACACCTTC. It codes for CATKDDRGDNGYTF. The full variable domain, its missing parts supplied by reference TRBV19 and TRBJ1-2, is DGGITQSPKYLFRKEGQNVTLSCEQNLNHDAMYWYRQDPGQGLRLIYYSQIVNDFQKGDIAEGYSVSREKKESFPLTVTSAQKNPTAFYLCATKDDRGDNGYTFGSGTRLTVV.

CDR3 sequence (DNA): TGCGCCAGCAGTCCGGGACTAGCGGGCACAGATACGCAGTATTTT. Translating it yields CASSPGLAGTDTQYF. The rearrangement uses TRBV10-1 and TRBJ2-3; 11 bases are a match to TRBD2. The germline CDR1 and CDR2 sequences are WNHNN and SYGVQD (reference sequence). With 5 bases clipped from V and 1 base from J, the junction kept 2 bases outside the gene matches. The CDR3 contains 15 residues.

CDR3 sequence reads: CASSEIQGFSRELFF. CDR3 bases: TGTGCCAGCAGCGAGATACAGGGATTCAGCCGGGAGCTGTTTTTT. The chain carries TRBV11-3 and TRBJ2-2; the D gene is possibly TRBD1 (6 bases). Trimming shortened V by 5 bases and J by 9 bases, and 19 bases separated the two germline ends. This CDR3 region has 15 residues. Germline values: CDR1 SGHNT, CDR2 YENEEA.

The CDR3 protein is CASSEGQGVYEQYF. CDR3 coding DNA: TGTGCCAGCTCGGAGGGCCAAGGAGTTTACGAGCAGTACTTC. The chain links TRBV18 to TRBJ2-7; tentatively, D is TRBD2 (6 bases). The germline CDR1 and CDR2 sequences are KGHSH and LQKENI. The CDR3 spans 14 residues. Trimming stripped 6 bases from V and 4 bases from J, with 16 bases between. Full variable domain (remainder filled in from reference TRBV18 and TRBJ2-7): NAGVMQNPRHLVRRRGQEARLRCSPMKGHSHVYWYRQLPEEGLKFMVYLQKENIIDESGMPKERFSAEFPKEGPSILRIQQVVRGDSAAYFCASSEGQGVYEQYFGPGTRLTVT.

The rearrangement links TRBV6-5 to TRBJ2-1, with D unclear. The CDR3 runs to 14 residues. Germline-derived CDR1 and CDR2 are MNHEY and SVGAGI. The ends were cut back, 6 bases at V and 7 bases at J, with 16 bases in the middle. The CDR3 spells CASSPLGAENEQFF. CDR3 sequence (DNA): TGTGCCAGCAGCCCTCTAGGCGCGGAGAATGAGCAGTTCTTC.

This clone was seen only a few times. The V call is TRBV6-5, the J call TRBJ2-3; 9 positions agree with TRBD2. The germline CDR1 and CDR2 sequences are MNHEY and SVGAGI. This CDR3 has 14 amino acids. Trimming removed 4 bases from V and 2 bases from J; junction bases left unmatched: 1. The CDR3, as DNA: TGTGCCAGCAGTTCTAGCGGGACCACAGATACGCAGTATTTT. Its protein is CASSSSGTTDTQYF.

This clone occurred once. The chain recombines TRBV5-6 with TRBJ2-7; 12 nucleotides line up with TRBD1. V shed 4 bases, J shed 3 bases, and the junction held 5 bases outside the gene matches. CDR1 is SGHDT, CDR2 YYEEEE, per germline. The CDR3 loop spans 15 amino acids. The CDR3 region is CASSGGTGGVYEQYF. The CDR3 bases are TGTGCCAGCAGCGGGGGGACAGGGGGCGTCTACGAGCAGTACTTC.

The chain recombines TRBV28 with TRBJ1-3; no clear D. Germline-derived CDR1 and CDR2 are MDHEN and SYDVKM. Trimming pared 5 bases from V and 2 bases from J, leaving 19 bases between. CDR3 length equals 17 residues. CDR3 loop: CASSPNRGKPAGNTIYF. Written as DNA, the CDR3 is TGTGCCAGCAGTCCGAACCGCGGGAAACCAGCTGGAAACACCATATATTTT.

The genes are TRBV7-9 and TRBJ2-2; 8 bases map to TRBD2. CDR1 SEHNR and CDR2 FQNEAQ come from the germline V gene (reference sequence). The CDR3 has 16 amino acids. The V and J ends lost 2 bases and 2 bases, in that order; junction bases with no gene match: 4. CDR3 in DNA: TGTGCCAGCAGCTTACGCCTAGCGGGTAACACCGGGGAGCTGTTTTTT. Amino acid sequence: CASSLRLAGNTGELFF.

The chain recombines TRBV28 with TRBJ1-5; no definite D call. Germline CDR1 and CDR2: MDHEN and SYDVKM. The CDR3 has 13 residues. Trimming stripped 2 bases from V and 11 bases from J, with 13 bases between. CDR3 amino acids: CASSLPLKSAQHF. The CDR3 DNA is TGTGCCAGCAGTTTACCTCTCAAAAGCGCCCAGCATTTT.

This chain links TRBV7-2 with TRBJ2-7, with D uncertain. The V gene's germline CDR1 is SGHTA and CDR2 FQGNSA. The V and J ends lost 3 bases and 3 bases respectively, with 15 bases between them. There are 15 residues in the CDR3. The CDR3 nucleotides read TGTGCCAGCAGCTTGGGTTCGACACTGGGCTACGAGCAGTACTTC. Translation gives CASSLGSTLGYEQYF.

The chain joins TRBV5-4 to TRBJ2-3, with D unresolved. This CDR3 is built from 14 residues. Trimming pared 0 bases from V and 5 bases from J, leaving 10 bases between. From germline, CDR1 is SGHNT and CDR2 YYREEE (reference sequence). The CDR3 here is CASSLDLEGDTQYF. The CDR3 DNA sequence: TGTGCCAGCAGCTTGGACCTAGAAGGAGATACGCAGTATTTT.

This chain connects TRBV18 to TRBJ2-5; D may be TRBD1 (5 bases). CDR1 and CDR2 (germline): KGHSH, LQKENI. V dropped 1 base and J dropped 7 bases, with 10 bases sitting between them. The CDR3 spans 13 residues. This chain's CDR3 is CASSPQGLGTQYF. The DNA of the CDR3 is TGTGCCAGCTCACCACAGGGGCTAGGGACCCAGTACTTC. Drawing the rest from reference TRBV18 and TRBJ2-5, the complete variable domain is NAGVMQNPRHLVRRRGQEARLRCSPMKGHSHVYWYRQLPEEGLKFMVYLQKENIIDESGMPKERFSAEFPKEGPSILRIQQVVRGDSAAYFCASSPQGLGTQYFGPGTRLLVL.

J is TRBJ1-2 and V is TRBV29-1; TRBD1 agrees at 8 bases. With 6 bases clipped from V and 2 bases from J, the junction kept 5 bases outside the gene matches. The CDR3 is 13 residues long. Germline V gene sequence: CDR1 SQVTM, CDR2 ANQGSEA. The CDR3 loop reads CSVVTGANYGYTF. CDR3 in DNA: TGCAGCGTGGTGACAGGGGCCAACTATGGCTACACCTTC.

This clone was recorded a few times. This chain joins TRBV6-5 and TRBJ1-1; maybe TRBD1 (6 bases). The CDR3 sequence is 14 residues long. Trimming left V 2 bases short and J 4 bases short, with 11 bases between. Germline V gene sequence: CDR1 MNHEY, CDR2 SVGAGI. CDR3 sequence reads: CASSYDPGVTEAFF. CDR3 DNA: TGTGCCAGCAGTTACGACCCAGGGGTCACTGAAGCTTTCTTT.

This chain joins TRBV5-6 and TRBJ2-7; 8 nucleotides match TRBD1. Germline CDR1 reads SGHDT; CDR2 reads YYEEEE. The V segment lost 4 bases and the J segment 2 bases; nucleotides outside the gene matches: 8. This CDR3 is built from 15 residues. CDR3 sequence reads: CASSPLRGPPYEQYF. The CDR3, as DNA: TGTGCCAGCAGCCCCCTCAGGGGGCCTCCCTACGAGCAGTACTTC.

The chain uses TRBV7-8 and TRBJ2-7; D gene ambiguous. The CDR3 has 14 residues. V gave up 6 bases and J gave up 2 bases, with 14 bases separating them. Germline V gives CDR1 SGHVS, CDR2 FQNEAQ. CDR3 DNA sequence: TGTGCCAGCAGATACCCCGGGTTACCCTACGAGCAGTACTTC. It yields the protein CASRYPGLPYEQYF.